Each of the 6 T cell receptor beta chains below was sequenced from the same sample in a study of identical twins (dated by TCRdb to 2016 to 2018). Libraries came from 5' RACE. For sequencing, an Illumina HiSeq 2000 was employed. The public reads were run again by TCRdb, first through fastp at Q25 and then through MiXCR, and only productive beta chains were kept. CDR3 protein duplicates are merged, each entry listing the most common genes and DNA. The sample table holds approximately 500,000 distinct CDR3 sequences, of which approximately 24% were seen once. The top ten clonotypes cover 2.9% of the sample. This sample was also put to use in a study of T cells expressing NK-cell markers.

The source material was CD4+ T cells sorted from blood. The receptors derive from a woman aged 18-35 years in good health.

This clonotype has only a few counts. The rearrangement links TRBV20-1 to TRBJ2-1; 12 positions match TRBD1. The CDR3 totals 13 residues. Germline CDR1 is DFQATT and CDR2 is SNEGSKA (reference sequence). J gave up 5 bases and V 5 bases, and 1 base lay outside the gene matches. The CDR3 nucleotides read TGCAGTGCTTGGGACAGGGGGCACAATGAGCAGTTCTTC. Its translation is CSAWDRGHNEQFF.

This clonotype was counted ten times or more. This rearrangement joins TRBV18 to TRBJ1-1, with D uncertain. V shed 8 bases and J shed 0 bases, with 10 bases lying between them. This CDR3 spans 13 amino acids. From germline, CDR1 is KGHSH and CDR2 LQKENI. This chain's CDR3 is CASSPGLNTEAFF. The CDR3 DNA reads as TGTGCCAGCAGCCCAGGTCTGAACACTGAAGCTTTCTTT.

The V call is TRBV7-6, the J call TRBJ2-7; D gene unclear. Germline CDR1 SGHVS, CDR2 FNYEAQ. Trimming shortened V by 0 bases and J by 12 bases, and 9 bases separated the two germline ends. The CDR3 extends over 11 amino acids. As DNA, the CDR3 is TGTGCCAGCAGCTTAGCGTCCCTCGCGTACTTC. Its translation is CASSLASLAYF.

The chain is built from TRBV7-2 and TRBJ2-7; D tentatively fits TRBD1 or TRBD2 (5 bases each). The CDR3 is 15 amino acids. Germline V CDR1 and CDR2: SGHTA, FQGNSA. V lost 2 bases and J lost 3, with 14 bases in between. The CDR3 loop is CASSLQRGDRYEQYF. The CDR3 DNA sequence: TGTGCCAGCAGCTTACAGAGAGGGGACCGCTACGAGCAGTACTTC.

V gene TRBV12-3 or TRBV12-4 combines with J gene TRBJ2-5; D is ambiguous. The length of the CDR3 is 15 residues. Trimming took 2 bases from V and 2 from J, leaving 12 bases between them. The CDR3 region is CASSLWVGRQETQYF. The CDR3 region has the DNA TGTGCCAGCAGTTTATGGGTCGGAAGACAAGAGACCCAGTACTTC.

The genes are TRBV4-2 and TRBJ2-2, with D unresolved. CDR1 LGHNA and CDR2 YNFKEQ come from the germline V gene. V lost 1 base and J 0 bases, leaving 6 bases between the germline ends. This CDR3 spans 15 amino acids. The CDR3 sequence: CASSQGPSNTGELFF. CDR3 DNA sequence: TGTGCCAGCAGCCAAGGACCATCGAACACCGGGGAGCTGTTTTTT.